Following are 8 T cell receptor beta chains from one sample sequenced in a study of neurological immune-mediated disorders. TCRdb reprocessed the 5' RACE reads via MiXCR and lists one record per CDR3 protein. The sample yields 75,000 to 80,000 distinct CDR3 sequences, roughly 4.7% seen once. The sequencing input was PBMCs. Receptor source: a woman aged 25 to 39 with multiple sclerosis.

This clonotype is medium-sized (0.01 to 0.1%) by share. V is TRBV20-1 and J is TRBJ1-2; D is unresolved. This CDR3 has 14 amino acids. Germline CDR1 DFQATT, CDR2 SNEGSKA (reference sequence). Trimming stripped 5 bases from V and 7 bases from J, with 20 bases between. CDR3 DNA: TGCAGTGCTGTAGACGAAAAGGGAACCACTGGCTACACCTTC. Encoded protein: CSAVDEKGTTGYTF.

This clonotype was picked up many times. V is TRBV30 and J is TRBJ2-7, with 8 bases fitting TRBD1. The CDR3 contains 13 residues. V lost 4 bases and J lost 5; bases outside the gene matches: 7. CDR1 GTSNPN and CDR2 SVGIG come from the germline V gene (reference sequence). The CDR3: CAWTRTGQNEQYF. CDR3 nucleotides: TGTGCCTGGACTCGGACAGGGCAGAACGAGCAGTACTTC.

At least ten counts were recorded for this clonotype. In DNA, the CDR3 is TGTGCCAGCAGTGAGCGGGCGTACGAGCAGTACGTC. Translation: CASSERAYEQYV. V gene TRBV2 combines with J gene TRBJ2-7, with a tentative D call TRBD2 (5 bases). CDR3 size: 12 residues. CDR1 and CDR2 from the germline V gene are SNHLY and FYNNEI. V was cut by 3 bases and J by 4 bases, with 7 bases left in between.

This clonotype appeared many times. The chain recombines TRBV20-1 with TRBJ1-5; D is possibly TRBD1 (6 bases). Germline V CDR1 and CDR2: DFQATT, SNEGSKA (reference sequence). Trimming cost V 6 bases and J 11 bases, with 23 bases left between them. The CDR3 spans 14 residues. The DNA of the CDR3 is TGCAGTGCCCAAGGCGGGGGCGCGGGTAGGGCCCAGCATTTT. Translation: CSAQGGGAGRAQHF.

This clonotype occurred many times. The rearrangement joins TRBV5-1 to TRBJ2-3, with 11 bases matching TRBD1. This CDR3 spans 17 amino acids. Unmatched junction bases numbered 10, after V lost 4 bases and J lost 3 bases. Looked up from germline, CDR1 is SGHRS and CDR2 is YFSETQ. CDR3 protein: CASSREDRGLMTDTQYF. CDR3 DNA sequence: TGCGCCAGCAGCCGGGAGGACAGGGGGCTTATGACAGATACGCAGTATTTT.

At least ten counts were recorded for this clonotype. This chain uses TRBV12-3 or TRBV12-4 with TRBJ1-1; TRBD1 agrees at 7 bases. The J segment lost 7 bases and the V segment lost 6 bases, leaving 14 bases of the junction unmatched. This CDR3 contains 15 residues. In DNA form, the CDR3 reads TGTGCCAGCAGCCCTACCTGGACAGGCCTAGTTGAAGCTTTCTTT. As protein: CASSPTWTGLVEAFF.

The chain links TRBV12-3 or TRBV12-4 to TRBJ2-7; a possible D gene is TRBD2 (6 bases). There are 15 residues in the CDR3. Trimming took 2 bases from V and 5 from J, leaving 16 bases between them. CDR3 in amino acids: CASSLRGTRLHEQYF. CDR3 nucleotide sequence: TGTGCCAGCAGTTTACGGGGGACGAGGCTCCACGAGCAGTACTTC.

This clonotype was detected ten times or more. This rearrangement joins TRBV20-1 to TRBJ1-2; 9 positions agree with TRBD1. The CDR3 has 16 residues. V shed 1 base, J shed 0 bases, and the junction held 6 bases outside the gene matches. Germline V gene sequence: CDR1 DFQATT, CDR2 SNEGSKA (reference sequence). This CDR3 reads CSARGTGVVSNYGYTF. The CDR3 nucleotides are TGCAGTGCTAGAGGGACAGGGGTCGTTTCTAACTATGGCTACACCTTC.